These 17 T cell receptor beta chains came from one sample sequenced in a study of CD8 T cells in ankylosing spondylitis. TCRdb re-called the 5' RACE reads with MiXCR, one entry per CDR3 protein. The repertoire holds 30,000 to 45,000 distinct CDR3 sequences, with about 15% as singletons. The sample consisted of blood. The source of these receptors is a male donor with ankylosing spondylitis or in good health (not recorded which).

This clonotype came up a few times. This chain's CDR3 is CASSLDLGRDTEAFF. The CDR3 region has the DNA TGTGCCAGCAGCTTAGATCTGGGGAGGGACACTGAAGCTTTCTTT. This chain joins TRBV7-2 and TRBJ1-1; D remains unclear. The CDR3 spans 15 residues. The germline V gene has CDR1 SGHTA and CDR2 FQGNSA. V lost 1 base, J lost 3 bases, and 12 bases lay in between.

This clonotype was recorded a few times. The CDR3 sequence: CASSYSMGSTEAFF. Here the CDR3 DNA reads TGTGCCAGCAGTTACTCGATGGGGAGCACTGAAGCTTTCTTT. V and J are TRBV6-5 and TRBJ1-1; D is uncertain. This CDR3 has 14 amino acids. Germline V gives CDR1 MNHEY, CDR2 SVGAGI. Trimming took 0 bases from V and 4 from J, leaving 9 bases between them.

This chain uses TRBV27 with TRBJ2-7, with 7 bases that match TRBD1. The germline gives CDR1 MNHEY, CDR2 SMNVEV (reference sequence). CDR3 length: 12 residues. With V trimmed by 3 bases and J by 5 bases, 1 base remained unmatched. Written as DNA, the CDR3 is TGTGCCAGCAGTTTGAGGGGGCACGAGCAGTACGTC. The encoded protein is CASSLRGHEQYV.

This sequence joins TRBV29-1 and TRBJ1-3; D is uncertain. V was trimmed by 7 bases and J by 0 bases, leaving 4 bases between them. This CDR3 region has 11 residues. Germline V gene sequence: CDR1 SQVTM, CDR2 ANQGSEA. This CDR3 reads CSARSGNTIYF. The CDR3 nucleotides read TGCAGCGCCCGCTCTGGAAACACCATATATTTT.

This clonotype came up a few times. The chain links TRBV7-8 to TRBJ2-3; D might be TRBD1 (6 bases). Trimming cost V 2 bases and J 2 bases, with 8 bases left between them. The CDR3 is made up of 14 amino acids. CDR1 is SGHVS, CDR2 FQNEAQ, per germline. The CDR3, as DNA: TGTGCCAGCAGCTTAAGGGGGATCACAGATACGCAGTATTTT. Translating it yields CASSLRGITDTQYF.

The chain employs TRBV2 and TRBJ2-1; no clear D. Looked up from germline, CDR1 is SNHLY and CDR2 is FYNNEI. V lost 5 bases and J 0 bases, leaving 5 bases between the germline ends. The CDR3 length is 13 residues. Written as DNA, the CDR3 is TGTGCCAGCAGTCCTAACTCCTACAATGAGCAGTTCTTC. This translates into CASSPNSYNEQFF.

The V gene is TRBV28, the J gene TRBJ2-4; D might be TRBD1 or TRBD2, each matching 5 bases. With 6 bases removed from V and 8 bases from J, the gap between germline ends came to 20 bases. CDR1 is MDHEN, CDR2 SYDVKM, per germline. The CDR3 totals 15 residues. This CDR3 is CASSPRRGDSDIQYF. The CDR3 coding sequence is TGTGCCAGCAGCCCAAGGAGAGGGGATTCAGACATTCAGTACTTC.

This clonotype was observed a few times. The chain links TRBV5-1 to TRBJ1-1, with 8 positions matching TRBD1. CDR3 size: 14 residues. The V gene's germline CDR1 is SGHRS and CDR2 YFSETQ. Trimming removed 4 bases from V and 4 bases from J; junction bases left unmatched: 6. CDR3: CASSGQGAVTEAFF. In DNA form, the CDR3 reads TGCGCCAGCAGCGGGCAGGGGGCGGTCACTGAAGCTTTCTTT.

The DNA for the CDR3 is TGTGCCAGCAGTTTCGGACTGGTCGGGGAGCTGTTTTTT. Protein product: CASSFGLVGELFF. The rearrangement joins TRBV6-2 or TRBV6-3 to TRBJ2-2; D might be TRBD2 (5 bases). Germline V gene lookup returns CDR1 MNHEY and CDR2 SVGEGT. This CDR3 is 13 amino acids long. The V end lost 4 bases, the J end lost 7 bases, and 10 bases lay between the germline ends.

The rearrangement joins TRBV5-6 to TRBJ1-4, with D tentatively TRBD1 (6 bases). There are 18 residues in the CDR3. Trimming pared 6 bases from V and 7 bases from J, leaving 28 bases between. Germline V gene lookup returns CDR1 SGHDT and CDR2 YYEEEE. CDR3 residues: CASNSRQEVIGSGEKLFF. The CDR3 DNA reads as TGTGCCAGCAACTCCCGACAGGAGGTTATAGGTAGCGGTGAAAAACTGTTTTTT.

The CDR3 DNA is TGTGCCAGCAGCCTGGAGACTTTGCAGGATCAGCCCCAGCATTTT. Its translation: CASSLETLQDQPQHF. The J gene is TRBJ1-5, the V gene TRBV28; D call uncertain. Germline values: CDR1 MDHEN, CDR2 SYDVKM. The CDR3 runs to 15 residues. V was pared by 6 bases and J by 5 bases, with 17 bases between. Drawing the rest from reference TRBV28 and TRBJ1-5, the complete variable domain is DVKVTQSSRYLVKRTGEKVFLECVQDMDHENMFWYRQDPGLGLRLIYFSYDVKMKEKGDIPEGYSVSREKKERFSLILESASTNQTSMYLCASSLETLQDQPQHFGDGTRLSIL.

This clonotype occurred a few times. The chain combines TRBV7-9 with TRBJ1-1, with D perhaps TRBD1 (5 bases). Germline-derived CDR1 and CDR2 are SEHNR and FQNEAQ (reference sequence). The CDR3 extends over 13 amino acids. The germline V and J ends were trimmed by 9 bases and 2 bases, with 13 bases remaining between them. CDR3 DNA sequence: TGTGCCAGTTGGGGTCGGACAAACACTGAAGCTTTCTTT. Protein: CASWGRTNTEAFF.

The rearrangement joins TRBV29-1 to TRBJ2-3; D is possibly TRBD2 (5 bases). Germline V gives CDR1 SQVTM, CDR2 ANQGSEA. V was shortened by 4 bases and J by 2 bases, with 10 bases between the two germline ends. The CDR3 is 13 residues long. The CDR3 loop reads CSVASGFTDTQYF. The CDR3 bases are TGCAGCGTTGCTTCGGGATTCACAGATACGCAGTATTTT.

The chain links TRBV5-5 to TRBJ1-1; possible D gene TRBD1, 5 bases. The V gene's germline CDR1 is SGHKS and CDR2 YYEKEE (reference sequence). The CDR3 has 12 amino acids. Trimming stripped 4 bases from V and 4 bases from J, with 8 bases between. The CDR3 sequence is CASSPGTTEAFF. DNA of the CDR3: TGTGCCAGCAGCCCGGGGACCACTGAAGCTTTCTTT.

This chain links TRBV7-2 with TRBJ2-2, with D hard to call. The germline CDR1 and CDR2 sequences are SGHTA and FQGNSA. This CDR3 spans 14 amino acids. V was shortened by 5 bases and J by 5 bases, with 12 bases between the two germline ends. The CDR3 coding sequence is TGTGCCAGCAGCCATCAAATCCAAACCGGGGAGCTGTTTTTT. It codes for CASSHQIQTGELFF.

This sequence joins TRBV2 and TRBJ2-3; TRBD2 matches at 8 bases. V shed 4 bases and J 2 bases; nucleotides not matched to a gene: 2. This CDR3 is built from 14 residues. Germline lookup yields CDR1 SNHLY and CDR2 FYNNEI. This chain's CDR3 is CASSALAATDTQYF. The CDR3 DNA reads as TGTGCCAGCAGTGCACTAGCGGCCACAGATACGCAGTATTTT. Looking up the rest from reference TRBV2 and TRBJ2-3 gives the full variable domain: EPEVTQTPSHQVTQMGQEVILRCVPISNHLYFYWYRQILGQKVEFLVSFYNNEISEKSEIFDDQFSVERPDGSNFTLKIRSTKLEDSAMYFCASSALAATDTQYFGPGTRLTVL.

The V call is TRBV27, the J call TRBJ2-3, with a tentative D call TRBD1 (5 bases). Germline V CDR1 and CDR2: MNHEY, SMNVEV (reference sequence). The CDR3 extends over 15 amino acids. Trimming pared 1 base from V and 2 bases from J, leaving 10 bases between. The CDR3 DNA follows: TGTGCCAGCAGTTTATACGGCAGGGACACAGATACGCAGTATTTT. This translates into CASSLYGRDTDTQYF.